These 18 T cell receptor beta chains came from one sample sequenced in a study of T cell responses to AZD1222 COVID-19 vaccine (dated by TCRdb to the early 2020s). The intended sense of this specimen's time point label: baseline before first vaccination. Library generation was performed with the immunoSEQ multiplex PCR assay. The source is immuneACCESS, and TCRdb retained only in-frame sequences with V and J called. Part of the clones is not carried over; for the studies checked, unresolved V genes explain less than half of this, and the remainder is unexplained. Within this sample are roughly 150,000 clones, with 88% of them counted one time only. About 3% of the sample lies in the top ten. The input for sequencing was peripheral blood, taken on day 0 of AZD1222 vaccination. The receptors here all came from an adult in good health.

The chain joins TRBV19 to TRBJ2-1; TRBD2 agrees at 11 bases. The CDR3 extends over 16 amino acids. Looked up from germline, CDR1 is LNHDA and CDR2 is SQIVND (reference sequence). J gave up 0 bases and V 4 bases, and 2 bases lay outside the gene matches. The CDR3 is CASSRLAGSSYNEQFF. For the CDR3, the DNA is TGTGCCAGTAGTAGACTAGCGGGGAGCTCCTACAATGAGCAGTTCTTC.

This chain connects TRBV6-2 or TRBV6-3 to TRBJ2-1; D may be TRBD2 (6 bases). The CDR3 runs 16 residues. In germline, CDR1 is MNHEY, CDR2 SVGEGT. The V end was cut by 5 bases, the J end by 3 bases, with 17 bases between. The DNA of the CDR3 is TGTGCCAGCAGTAGCGGGCATACCCTAAACTACAATGAGCAGTTCTTC. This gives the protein CASSSGHTLNYNEQFF.

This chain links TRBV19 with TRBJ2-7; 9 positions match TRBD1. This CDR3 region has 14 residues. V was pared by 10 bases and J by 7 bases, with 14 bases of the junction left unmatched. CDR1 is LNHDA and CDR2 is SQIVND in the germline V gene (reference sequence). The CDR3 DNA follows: TGTGCCACTAAAGGGGGACAGGGTGTAGGTGAGCAGTACTTC. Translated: CATKGGQGVGEQYF.

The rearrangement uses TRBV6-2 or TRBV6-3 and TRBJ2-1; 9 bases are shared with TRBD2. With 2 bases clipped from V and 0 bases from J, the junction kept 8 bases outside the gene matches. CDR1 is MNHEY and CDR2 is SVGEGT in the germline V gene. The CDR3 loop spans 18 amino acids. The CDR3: CASSYPLTSGSSYNEQFF. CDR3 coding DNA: TGTGCCAGCAGTTACCCTCTGACTAGCGGTAGCTCCTACAATGAGCAGTTCTTC.

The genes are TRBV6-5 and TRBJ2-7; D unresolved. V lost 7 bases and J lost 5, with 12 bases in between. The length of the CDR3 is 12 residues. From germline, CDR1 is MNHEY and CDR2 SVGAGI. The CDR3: CASTRPGNEQYF. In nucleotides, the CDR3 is TGTGCCAGCACCAGACCCGGAAACGAGCAGTACTTC.

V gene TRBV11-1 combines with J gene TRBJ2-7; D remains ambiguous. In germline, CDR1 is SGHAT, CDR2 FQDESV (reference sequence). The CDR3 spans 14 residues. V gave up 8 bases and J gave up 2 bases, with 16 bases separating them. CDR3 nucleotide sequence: TGTGCCAGCTCCCGGCGCCGACCGCCCTACGAGCAGTACTTC. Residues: CASSRRRPPYEQYF. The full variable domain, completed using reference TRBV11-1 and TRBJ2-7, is EAEVAQSPRYKITEKSQAVAFWCDPISGHATLYWYRQILGQGPELLVQFQDESVVDDSQLPKDRFSAERLKGVDSTLKIQPAELGDSAMYLCASSRRRPPYEQYFGPGTRLTVT.

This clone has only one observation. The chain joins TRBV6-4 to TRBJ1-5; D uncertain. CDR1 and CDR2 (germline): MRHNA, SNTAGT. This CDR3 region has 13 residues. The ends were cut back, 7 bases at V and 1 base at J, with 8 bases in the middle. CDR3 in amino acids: CASKEDSNQPQHF. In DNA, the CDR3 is TGTGCCAGCAAAGAGGACAGCAATCAGCCCCAGCATTTT.

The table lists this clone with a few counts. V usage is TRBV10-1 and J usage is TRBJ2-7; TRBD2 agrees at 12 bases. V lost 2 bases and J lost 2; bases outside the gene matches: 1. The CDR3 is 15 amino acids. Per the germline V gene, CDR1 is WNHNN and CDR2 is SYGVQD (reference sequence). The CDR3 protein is CASSEGTSGPYEQYF. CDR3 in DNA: TGCGCCAGCAGTGAGGGGACTAGCGGGCCCTACGAGCAGTACTTC.

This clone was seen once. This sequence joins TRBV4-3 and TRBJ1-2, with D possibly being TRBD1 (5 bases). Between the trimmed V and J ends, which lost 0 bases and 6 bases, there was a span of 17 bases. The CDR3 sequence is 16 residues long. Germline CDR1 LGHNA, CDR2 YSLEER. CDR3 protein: CASSQDLGTAVHGYTF. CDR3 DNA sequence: TGCGCCAGCAGCCAAGATCTTGGGACGGCTGTTCATGGCTACACCTTC.

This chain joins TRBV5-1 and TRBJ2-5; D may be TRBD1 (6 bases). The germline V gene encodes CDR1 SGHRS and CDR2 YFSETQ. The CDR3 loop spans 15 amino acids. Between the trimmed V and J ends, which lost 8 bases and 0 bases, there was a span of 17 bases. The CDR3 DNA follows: TGCGCCAGTTGCCCCTCCCAGGGGTACCAAGAGACCCAGTACTTC. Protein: CASCPSQGYQETQYF.

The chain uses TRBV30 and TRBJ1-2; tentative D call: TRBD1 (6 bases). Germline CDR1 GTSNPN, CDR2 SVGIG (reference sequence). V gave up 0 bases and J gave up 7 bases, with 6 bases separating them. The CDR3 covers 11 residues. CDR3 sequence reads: CAWSVGGGYTF. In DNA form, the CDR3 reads TGTGCCTGGAGTGTAGGGGGTGGCTACACCTTC.

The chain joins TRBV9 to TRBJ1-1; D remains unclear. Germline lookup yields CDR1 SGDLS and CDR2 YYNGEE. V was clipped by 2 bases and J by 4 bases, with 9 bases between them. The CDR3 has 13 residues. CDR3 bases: TGTGCCAGCAGCGTCGATGAGCGCACTGAAGCTTTCTTT. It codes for CASSVDERTEAFF.

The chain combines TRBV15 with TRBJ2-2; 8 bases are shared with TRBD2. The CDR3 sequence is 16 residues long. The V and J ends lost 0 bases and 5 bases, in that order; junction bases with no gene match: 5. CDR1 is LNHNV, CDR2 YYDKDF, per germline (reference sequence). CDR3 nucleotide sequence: TGTGCCACCAGCAGAGATCGGAGCGGGAGAACCGGGGAGCTGTTTTTT. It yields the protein CATSRDRSGRTGELFF.

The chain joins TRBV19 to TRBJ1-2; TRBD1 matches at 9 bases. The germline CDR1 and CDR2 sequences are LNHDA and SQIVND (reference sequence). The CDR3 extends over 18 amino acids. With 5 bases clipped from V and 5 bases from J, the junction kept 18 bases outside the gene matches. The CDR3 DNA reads TGTGCCAGTAGTCCTCAAGGACAGGGGATAGGAAAGGCTTATGGCTACACCTTC. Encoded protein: CASSPQGQGIGKAYGYTF.

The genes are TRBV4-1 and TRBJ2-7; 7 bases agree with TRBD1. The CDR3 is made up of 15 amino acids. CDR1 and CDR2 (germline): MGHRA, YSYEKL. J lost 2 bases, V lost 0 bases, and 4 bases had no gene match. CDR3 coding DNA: TGCGCCAGCAGCCAAGATCTGGGGACAGCCTACGAGCAGTACTTC. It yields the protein CASSQDLGTAYEQYF.

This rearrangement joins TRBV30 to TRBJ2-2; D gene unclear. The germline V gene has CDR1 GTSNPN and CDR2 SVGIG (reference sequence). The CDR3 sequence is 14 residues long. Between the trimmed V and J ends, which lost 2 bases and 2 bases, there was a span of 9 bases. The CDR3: CAWSRLLNTGELFF. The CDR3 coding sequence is TGTGCCTGGAGTAGGCTGTTAAACACCGGGGAGCTGTTTTTT.

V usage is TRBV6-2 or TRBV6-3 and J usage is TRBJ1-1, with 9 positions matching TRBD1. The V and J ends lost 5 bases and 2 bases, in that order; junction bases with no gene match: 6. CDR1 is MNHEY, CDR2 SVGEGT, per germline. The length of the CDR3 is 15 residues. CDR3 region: CASSTRGQGNTEAFF. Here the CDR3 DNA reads TGTGCCAGCAGTACGAGGGGACAGGGAAACACTGAAGCTTTCTTT.

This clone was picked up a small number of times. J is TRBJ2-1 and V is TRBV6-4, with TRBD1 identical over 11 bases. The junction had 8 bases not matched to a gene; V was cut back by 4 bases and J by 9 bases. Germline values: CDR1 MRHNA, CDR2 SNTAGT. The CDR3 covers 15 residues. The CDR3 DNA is TGTGCCAGCAGTGCCCGGACAGGGGGCGCAAGTGAGCAGTTCTTC. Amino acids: CASSARTGGASEQFF.